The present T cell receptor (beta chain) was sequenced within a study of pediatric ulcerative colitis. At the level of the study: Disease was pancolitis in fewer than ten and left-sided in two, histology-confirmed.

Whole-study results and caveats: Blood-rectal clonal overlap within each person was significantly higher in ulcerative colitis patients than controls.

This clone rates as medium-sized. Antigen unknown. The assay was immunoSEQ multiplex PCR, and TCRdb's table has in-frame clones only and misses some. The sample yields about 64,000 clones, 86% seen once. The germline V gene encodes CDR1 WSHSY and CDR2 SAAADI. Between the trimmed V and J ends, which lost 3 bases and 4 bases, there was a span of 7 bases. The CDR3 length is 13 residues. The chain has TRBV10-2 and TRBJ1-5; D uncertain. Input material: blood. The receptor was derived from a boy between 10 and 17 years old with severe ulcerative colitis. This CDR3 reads CASSDGGNQPQHF. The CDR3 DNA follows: TGCGCCAGCAGTGATGGAGGGAATCAGCCCCAGCATTTT.